Given below is one T cell receptor (beta chain) in context. The V end was cut by 0 bases, the J end by 2 bases, with 11 bases between. Looked up from germline, CDR1 is LGHNA and CDR2 is YNFKEQ. The CDR3 has 16 amino acids. The data originate from a study of blood T cell repertoires in COVID-19. Using immunoSEQ multiplex PCR, the repertoire was profiled, and TCRdb retains in-frame clones only, with some absent. The repertoire includes approximately 150,000 clones, 87% of them detected once, and around 6.1% sits in the top ten. The receptor was isolated from a man older than 75 with acute or convalescent COVID-19. The V and J genes are TRBV4-2 and TRBJ2-1; a possible D gene is TRBD1 (5 bases). The material sequenced was peripheral blood. CDR3 nucleotide sequence: TGTGCCAGCAGCCAAGATGCAGGGTTTCCCTACAATGAGCAGTTCTTC. Its translation: CASSQDAGFPYNEQFF.